A selection of T cell receptor beta chains follows, all from one sample in a study of prognosis after radiotherapy for stage I lung cancer. MiXCR, run by TCRdb on the multiplex PCR reads, gives a single entry per CDR3 protein. The sample lists 20,000 or so distinct CDR3 sequences; under 45% were seen once. Here the sequenced sample was PBMCs, taken before or after stereotactic body radiation therapy (not recorded which). The receptors originated from a donor aged 50 or older with non-small cell lung cancer. The CDR3 runs from the conserved cysteine through the conserved F or W. A D gene is named only where the DNA matches it firmly. The size field is filled for only some rows; it gives once, few, many or a size class.

D | length | J | V | size | CDR3 | DNA
NA | 14 | TRBJ1-2 | TRBV5-1 | NA | CASSLGQSNYVYTF | TGCGCCAGCAGCTTGGGGCAGTCTAACTATGTCTACACCTTC
NA | 14 | TRBJ1-5 | TRBV19 | many | CASSIFPGSQPQHF | TGTGCCAGTAGTATTTTTCCGGGAAGCCAGCCCCAGCATTTT
NA | 14 | TRBJ1-5 | TRBV15 | NA | CATSLNTGNQPQHF | TGTGCCACCAGCCTAAATACAGGGAATCAGCCCCAGCATTTT
NA | 15 | TRBJ2-3 | TRBV12-3/TRBV12-4 | many | CASSLLSSSTDTQYF | TGTGCCAGCAGTTTGTTAAGTAGTTCCACAGATACGCAGTATTTT
NA | 13 | TRBJ1-6 | TRBV6-1 | medium-sized | CASSGRQDSPLHF | TGTGCCAGCAGTGGCCGACAGGATTCACCCCTCCACTTT
NA | 16 | TRBJ2-3 | TRBV6-1 | NA | CASIMEALLSTDTQYF | TGTGCCAGCATCATGGAAGCCCTACTTAGCACAGATACGCAGTATTTT
TRBD2 | 17 | TRBJ2-1 | TRBV5-1 | NA | CASSSGGLAGTPNEQFF | TGCGCCAGCAGCTCGGGGGGACTAGCGGGAACACCCAATGAGCAGTTCTTC
TRBD1 | 17 | TRBJ2-1 | TRBV28 | NA | CASSLRRTGRSYNEQFF | TGTGCCAGCAGTTTGCGTAGGACAGGGCGGTCCTACAATGAGCAGTTCTTC
NA | 13 | TRBJ1-2 | TRBV28 | many | CASSSGRGYGYTF | TGTGCCAGCAGTTCCGGACGGGGCTATGGCTACACCTTC
NA | 16 | TRBJ2-2 | TRBV27 | NA | CASSPKGPGWSGELFF | TGTGCCAGCAGTCCTAAGGGACCGGGTTGGAGCGGGGAGCTGTTTTTT
NA | 13 | TRBJ2-1 | TRBV6-2/TRBV6-3 | medium-sized | CASSYFRMGEQFF | TGTGCCAGCAGTTACTTTAGGATGGGCGAGCAGTTCTTC
NA | 13 | TRBJ2-5 | TRBV24-1 | many | CATSASVEETQYF | TGTGCCACCAGTGCGAGCGTCGAAGAGACCCAGTACTTC
NA | 18 | TRBJ1-2 | TRBV19 | many | CASSMLLGSLIPNYGYTF | TGTGCCAGTAGTATGCTACTGGGGAGCTTAATCCCCAACTATGGCTACACCTTC
NA | 12 | TRBJ2-7 | TRBV28 | once | CASSSGHVEQYF | TGTGCCAGCAGTTCCGGACATGTCGAGCAGTACTTC
NA | 14 | TRBJ2-1 | TRBV7-8 | many | CASSWLGGYNEQFF | TGTGCCAGCTCCTGGCTTGGTGGCTACAATGAGCAGTTCTTC
NA | 14 | TRBJ2-7 | TRBV19 | NA | CASSIQTASYEQYF | TGTGCCAGTAGTATCCAGACAGCCTCCTACGAGCAGTACTTC
TRBD2 | 15 | TRBJ2-3 | TRBV18 | NA | CASSPGAGGSDTQYF | TGTGCCAGCTCACCAGGAGCGGGAGGGTCAGATACGCAGTATTTT
NA | 11 | TRBJ1-1 | TRBV2 | many | CASIGGTEAFF | TGTGCCAGCATCGGGGGCACTGAAGCTTTCTTT